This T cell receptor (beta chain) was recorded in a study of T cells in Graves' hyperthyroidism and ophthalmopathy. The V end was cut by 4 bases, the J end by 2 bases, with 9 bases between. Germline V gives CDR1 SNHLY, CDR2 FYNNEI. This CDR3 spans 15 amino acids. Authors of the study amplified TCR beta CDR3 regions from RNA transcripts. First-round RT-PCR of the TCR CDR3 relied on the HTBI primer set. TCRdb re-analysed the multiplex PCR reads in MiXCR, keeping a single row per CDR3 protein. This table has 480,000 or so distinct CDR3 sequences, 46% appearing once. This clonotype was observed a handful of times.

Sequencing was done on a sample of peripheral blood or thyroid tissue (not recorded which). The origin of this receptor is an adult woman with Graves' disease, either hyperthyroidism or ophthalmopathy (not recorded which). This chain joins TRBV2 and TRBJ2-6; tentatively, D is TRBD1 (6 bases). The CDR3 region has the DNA TGTGCCAGCAGTGCAGGGGCGCCTGGGGCCAACGTCCTGACTTTC. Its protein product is CASSAGAPGANVLTF.